This entry lists 9 T cell receptor beta chains sequenced from one sample in a study of blood T cell repertoires in COVID-19. Assay: immunoSEQ multiplex PCR; the TCRdb copy retains only in-frame clones and omits some. Seen here are 80,000 to 100,000 clones, 82% observed once, and the top ten hold about a tenth. The sample consisted of peripheral blood. Receptor source: a man in his sixties or seventies with active or convalescent COVID-19.

This chain connects TRBV5-1 to TRBJ1-2, with TRBD1 matching over 7 bases. The germline CDR1 and CDR2 sequences are SGHRS and YFSETQ. The CDR3 has 15 residues. V lost 0 bases, J lost 6 bases, and 8 bases stayed unmatched. DNA for the CDR3: TGCGCCAGCAGCTTGGCCGGGCAGGGGGGCGATGGCTACACCTTC. It translates to CASSLAGQGGDGYTF.

This rearrangement joins TRBV18 to TRBJ1-1, with D perhaps matching TRBD1 (5 bases). Trimming removed 4 bases at V and 7 bases at J, with 10 bases between. Germline CDR1 and CDR2: KGHSH and LQKENI. This CDR3 is 12 amino acids long. The CDR3 here is CASSLRDGEAFF. CDR3 bases: TGTGCCAGCTCACTGCGGGACGGTGAAGCTTTCTTT.

The genes are TRBV11-2 and TRBJ1-4; D gene ambiguous. CDR1 and CDR2 from the germline V gene are SGHAT and FQNNGV. The CDR3 contains 14 residues. Trimming left V 5 bases short and J 8 bases short, with 15 bases between. In DNA form, the CDR3 reads TGTGCCAGCAGCCTGACGGACGGAGGGGAAAAACTGTTTTTT. This gives the protein CASSLTDGGEKLFF. Full variable domain (outside the CDR3, taken from reference TRBV11-2 and TRBJ1-4): EAGVAQSPRYKIIEKRQSVAFWCNPISGHATLYWYQQILGQGPKLLIQFQNNGVVDDSQLPKDRFSAERLKGVDSTLKIQPAKLEDSAVYLCASSLTDGGEKLFFGSGTQLSVL.

V gene TRBV7-2 combines with J gene TRBJ1-5, with TRBD1 matching over 7 bases. The CDR3 runs 16 residues. The ends lost 4 bases at V and 0 bases at J; junction bases unmatched: 6. Germline V gene data show CDR1 as SGHTA and CDR2 as FQGNSA. The CDR3 sequence is CASSSGQALSNQPQHF. In DNA form, the CDR3 reads TGTGCCAGCAGCTCCGGACAGGCCCTTAGCAATCAGCCCCAGCATTTT.

The chain carries TRBV5-1 and TRBJ2-1; maybe TRBD1 (6 bases). Trimming took off 0 bases at V and 3 bases at J, with 10 bases between the two ends. Germline CDR1 reads SGHRS; CDR2 reads YFSETQ. The CDR3 covers 15 residues. The CDR3 region is CASSLGQVFYNEQFF. DNA for the CDR3: TGCGCCAGCAGCTTGGGACAGGTCTTCTACAATGAGCAGTTCTTC.

The chain is built from TRBV7-2 and TRBJ2-1; 7 bases are shared with TRBD2. The germline CDR1 and CDR2 sequences are SGHTA and FQGNSA. V lost 3 bases, J lost 6 bases, and 5 bases stayed unmatched. The CDR3 has 14 amino acids. CDR3 residues: CASSFMSGGNEQFF. CDR3 DNA sequence: TGTGCCAGCAGCTTCATGTCGGGGGGCAATGAGCAGTTCTTC.

This sequence joins TRBV7-2 and TRBJ1-2; D is unresolved. This CDR3 is 13 amino acids long. The V end lost 4 bases, the J end lost 8 bases, and 14 bases lay between the germline ends. Germline CDR1 and CDR2: SGHTA and FQGNSA. The CDR3 loop reads CASSSYSGGGYTF. The CDR3 DNA is TGTGCCAGCAGCTCTTACAGCGGTGGGGGCTACACCTTC.

This sequence joins TRBV10-3 and TRBJ1-1; D ambiguous. The CDR3 runs to 12 residues. V was clipped by 7 bases and J by 4 bases, with 10 bases between them. Germline V gene lookup returns CDR1 ENHRY and CDR2 SYGVKD. The CDR3 DNA is TGTGCCATCACCCGGGGTAGCACTGAAGCTTTCTTT. It translates to CAITRGSTEAFF.

This sequence joins TRBV6-1 and TRBJ1-3; no clear D gene. V lost 2 bases and J lost 0, with 8 bases in between. This CDR3 is built from 15 residues. Germline assignment: CDR1 MNHNS and CDR2 SASEGT. CDR3 coding DNA: TGTGCCAGCAGTGAACTAGGAATCTCTGGAAACACCATATATTTT. It specifies CASSELGISGNTIYF.